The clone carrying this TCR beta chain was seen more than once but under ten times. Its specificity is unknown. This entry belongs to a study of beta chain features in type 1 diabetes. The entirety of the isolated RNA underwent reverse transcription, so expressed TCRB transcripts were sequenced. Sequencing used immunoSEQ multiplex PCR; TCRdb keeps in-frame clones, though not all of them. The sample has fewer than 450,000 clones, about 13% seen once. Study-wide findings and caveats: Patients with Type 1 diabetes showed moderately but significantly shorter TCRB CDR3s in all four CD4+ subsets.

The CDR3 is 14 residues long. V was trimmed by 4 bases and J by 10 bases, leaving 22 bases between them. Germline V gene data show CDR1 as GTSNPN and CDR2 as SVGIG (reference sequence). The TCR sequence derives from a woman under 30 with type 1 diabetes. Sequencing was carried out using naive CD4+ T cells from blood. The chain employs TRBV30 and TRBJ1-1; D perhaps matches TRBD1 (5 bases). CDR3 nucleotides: TGTGCCTGGACCGTGGGGGGGGTACTAAGTGTAGCTTTCTTT. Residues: CAWTVGGVLSVAFF.